This entry concerns a single T cell receptor beta chain. This sample was included in a study of cytomegalovirus exposure and HLA in healthy donors. The PCR was carried out with 60 Vbeta primers and 13 Jbeta primers. As originally analysed: Approximately 11 million of 70 million to 80 million unique TCR beta chains were shared, per a later count. The repertoire was sequenced with immunoSEQ multiplex PCR; TCRdb's copy has only in-frame clones and lacks some. The V and J calls and clone size were taken over from that table, and D and trimming were inferred from the DNA. The table records 95,000 to 150,000 clones, about 80% of them present only once. The sequence derives from a man aged 40-49 years in good health and CMV-seronegative. Sequencing was carried out using PBMCs.

The CDR3 is CASSPPRQGAYEQYF. CDR3 DNA sequence: TGTGCCAGCTCACCACCGAGACAGGGGGCTTACGAGCAGTACTTC. J is TRBJ2-7 and V is TRBV18, with 10 bases that match TRBD1. The J segment lost 4 bases and the V segment lost 0 bases, leaving 3 bases of the junction unmatched. The CDR3 length is 15 residues. Per germline, CDR1 KGHSH and CDR2 LQKENI.